The 24 T cell receptor beta chains listed next were all sequenced from one sample in a study of cytomegalovirus exposure and HLA in healthy donors. PCR was performed using 60 Vbeta and 13 Jbeta primers. Data came from immunoSEQ multiplex PCR; TCRdb stores just in-frame clones and leaves some out. Seen here are under 150,000 clones, 82% observed once, and the top ten hold roughly 2.6%. Specimen: PBMCs. These TCRs come from a woman between 18 and 30 years old in good health and CMV-seronegative.

The V call is TRBV2, the J call TRBJ1-2; no definite D call. Germline CDR1 SNHLY, CDR2 FYNNEI. CDR3 length: 12 residues. V was cut by 7 bases and J by 8 bases, with 14 bases left in between. In DNA form, the CDR3 reads TGTGCCAGCACCGAGGGTCCGGACGGCTACACCTTC. Translated: CASTEGPDGYTF.

The rearrangement joins TRBV6-6 to TRBJ1-5, with D perhaps matching TRBD1 (5 bases). V gave up 4 bases and J gave up 0 bases, with 10 bases separating them. The CDR3 is made up of 15 amino acids. The germline CDR1 and CDR2 sequences are MNHNY and SVGAGI (reference sequence). Here the CDR3 DNA reads TGTGCCAGCAGTTTCGACAGAGATAGCAATCAGCCCCAGCATTTT. This encodes CASSFDRDSNQPQHF.

This clone was picked up one time. CDR3 DNA sequence: TGTGCCAGTAGTATTCGGTGGTCAGCGAATCAGCCCCAGCATTTT. Encoded protein: CASSIRWSANQPQHF. This chain uses TRBV19 with TRBJ1-5; D remains ambiguous. Germline CDR1 LNHDA, CDR2 SQIVND (reference sequence). The V gene lost 3 bases and the J gene lost 4 bases, with 13 bases spanning the gap. This CDR3 region has 15 residues.

V is TRBV7-2 and J is TRBJ1-5; tentatively, D is TRBD1 (5 bases). Germline CDR1 and CDR2: SGHTA and FQGNSA. The CDR3 contains 16 residues. Trimming took 6 bases from V and 2 from J, leaving 17 bases between them. CDR3 loop: CASRIDRGSGNQPQHF. DNA for the CDR3: TGTGCCAGCAGAATAGATCGGGGGTCGGGCAATCAGCCCCAGCATTTT.

V usage is TRBV5-1 and J usage is TRBJ1-2, with D possibly TRBD1 on 6 matching bases. The ends were cut back, 0 bases at V and 0 bases at J, with 6 bases in the middle. This CDR3 region has 14 residues. CDR1 SGHRS and CDR2 YFSETQ come from the germline V gene. The DNA of the CDR3 is TGCGCCAGCAGCTTGGGACAGGCTAACTATGGCTACACCTTC. Translating gives CASSLGQANYGYTF.

This clone came up a few times. The V gene is TRBV18, the J gene TRBJ1-4, with 9 nucleotides matching TRBD1. The V and J ends lost 1 base and 8 bases, in that order; junction bases with no gene match: 5. The CDR3 spans 15 residues. Germline V gene sequence: CDR1 KGHSH, CDR2 LQKENI. CDR3 region: CASSPLRTGEEKLFF. CDR3 in DNA: TGTGCCAGCTCACCACTTCGGACAGGGGAAGAAAAACTGTTTTTT. Variable domain in full (rest from reference TRBV18 and TRBJ1-4): NAGVMQNPRHLVRRRGQEARLRCSPMKGHSHVYWYRQLPEEGLKFMVYLQKENIIDESGMPKERFSAEFPKEGPSILRIQQVVRGDSAAYFCASSPLRTGEEKLFFGSGTQLSVL.

V gene TRBV4-1 combines with J gene TRBJ1-4; D gene ambiguous. This CDR3 comprises 16 residues. From germline, CDR1 is MGHRA and CDR2 YSYEKL. Trimming took 1 base from V and 6 from J, leaving 15 bases between them. DNA of the CDR3: TGCGCCAGCAGCCAAGTAAGTTGGCAGGTGGATGAAAAACTGTTTTTT. Translated, it gives CASSQVSWQVDEKLFF.

The V call is TRBV11-2, the J call TRBJ2-3, with TRBD1 as a possible D gene (5 bases). The V and J ends lost 2 bases and 0 bases respectively, with 9 bases between them. Germline V CDR1 and CDR2: SGHAT, FQNNGV. This CDR3 is built from 15 residues. The CDR3 coding sequence is TGTGCCAGCAGCTTATCAGGGATCAGCACAGATACGCAGTATTTT. Amino acid sequence: CASSLSGISTDTQYF.

The chain combines TRBV28 with TRBJ1-6, with 9 nucleotides matching TRBD1. Germline V gives CDR1 MDHEN, CDR2 SYDVKM. J lost 8 bases, V lost 6 bases, and 14 bases had no gene match. CDR3 size: 17 residues. This CDR3 reads CASRLWGPGQGDSPLHF. CDR3 DNA: TGTGCCAGCAGACTTTGGGGGCCGGGACAGGGAGATTCACCCCTCCACTTT.

This chain connects TRBV19 to TRBJ1-2; TRBD1 matches at 7 bases. Germline CDR1 reads LNHDA; CDR2 reads SQIVND (reference sequence). The CDR3 covers 15 residues. V gave up 7 bases and J gave up 8 bases; unmatched junction bases: 16. The CDR3 DNA reads TGTGCCAGTATCCTCCCGGGACAGACAGGTCAAGGCTACACCTTC. It specifies CASILPGQTGQGYTF.

The rearrangement links TRBV5-1 to TRBJ2-1; 15 nucleotides line up with TRBD2. There are 19 residues in the CDR3. Germline V CDR1 and CDR2: SGHRS, YFSETQ. Losses at the gene ends were 3 bases for V and 0 bases for J; bases not matched to a gene: 7. CDR3 DNA: TGCGCCAGCAGCTCAGGACTAGCGGGGGGGAGGAGCTCCTACAATGAGCAGTTCTTC. This encodes CASSSGLAGGRSSYNEQFF.

This chain uses TRBV5-1 with TRBJ1-1; no clear D gene. CDR3 length: 14 amino acids. Germline CDR1 reads SGHRS; CDR2 reads YFSETQ. Trimming cost V 7 bases and J 1 base, with 14 bases left between them. DNA for the CDR3: TGCGCCAGCGCCAGGTTAAACGCGAACACTGAAGCTTTCTTT. This sequence encodes CASARLNANTEAFF.

The chain links TRBV6-4 to TRBJ1-4; 7 nucleotides agree with TRBD1. The CDR3 length is 17 residues. J gave up 0 bases and V 2 bases, and 6 bases lay outside the gene matches. The germline V gene encodes CDR1 MRHNA and CDR2 SNTAGT. The CDR3 here is CASSDPSTGATNEKLFF. The CDR3 nucleotides are TGTGCCAGCAGTGACCCTTCTACAGGGGCAACTAATGAAAAACTGTTTTTT.

V and J are TRBV5-6 and TRBJ2-1; 10 bases agree with TRBD1. This CDR3 has 15 residues. Losses at the gene ends were 5 bases for V and 9 bases for J; bases not matched to a gene: 11. CDR1 is SGHDT, CDR2 YYEEEE, per germline. CDR3 loop: CASRFRDRGNSEQFF. The DNA for the CDR3 is TGTGCCAGCAGGTTCCGGGACAGGGGAAACAGTGAGCAGTTCTTC. The whole variable domain, filled in from reference TRBV5-6 and TRBJ2-1, reads DAGVTQSPTHLIKTRGQQVTLRCSPKSGHDTVSWYQQALGQGPQFIFQYYEEEERQRGNFPDRFSGHQFPNYSSELNVNALLLGDSALYLCASRFRDRGNSEQFFGPGTRLTVL.

This chain joins TRBV7-6 and TRBJ2-2, with a possible D match to TRBD2 (6 bases). CDR3 length: 16 amino acids. CDR1 is SGHVS, CDR2 FNYEAQ, per germline. Trimming stripped 6 bases from V and 4 bases from J, with 18 bases between. CDR3 nucleotide sequence: TGTGCCAGCAGTCCTCAAGGAGGGGAGATCACCGGGGAGCTGTTTTTT. This gives the protein CASSPQGGEITGELFF.

In its sample, this clone was seen a few times. The chain recombines TRBV27 with TRBJ1-2, with 7 bases fitting TRBD1. After removal of 0 bases from V and 8 bases from J, the junction contained 15 bases not matched to a gene. The CDR3 extends over 17 amino acids. Germline V gene sequence: CDR1 MNHEY, CDR2 SMNVEV (reference sequence). Here the CDR3 DNA reads TGTGCCAGCAGTTTATCACCGTACTCAGGGGGGTCCAGAGGCTACACCTTC. It is translated as CASSLSPYSGGSRGYTF.

This chain connects TRBV28 to TRBJ2-1; 10 positions match TRBD2. Germline values: CDR1 MDHEN, CDR2 SYDVKM. After removal of 1 base from V and 10 bases from J, the junction contained 19 bases not matched to a gene. The CDR3 covers 19 residues. In DNA form, the CDR3 reads TGTGCCAGCAGTTTATTCCATCGGGGGACTAGCGTAGAAGGGGGAGAGCAGTTCTTC. It codes for CASSLFHRGTSVEGGEQFF.

The rearrangement joins TRBV27 to TRBJ2-2; a possible D gene is TRBD2 (6 bases). The CDR3 loop spans 17 amino acids. Germline CDR1 and CDR2: MNHEY and SMNVEV (reference sequence). V was cut by 5 bases and J by 4 bases, with 20 bases left in between. CDR3 DNA sequence: TGTGCCAGCAGTCCGGGACTTTTCGGGGGACTCACCGGGGAGCTGTTTTTT. Its protein product is CASSPGLFGGLTGELFF.

The V call is TRBV7-2, the J call TRBJ2-3; 9 positions match TRBD2. This CDR3 has 18 residues. CDR1 and CDR2 (germline): SGHTA, FQGNSA. V was pared by 5 bases and J by 2 bases, with 14 bases of the junction left unmatched. Here the CDR3 reads CASSLTYSGGGYTDTQYF. The DNA for the CDR3 is TGTGCCAGCAGCCTCACATATAGCGGGGGTGGGTACACAGATACGCAGTATTTT.

This sequence joins TRBV15 and TRBJ1-5; 7 bases agree with TRBD1. The ends lost 5 bases at V and 7 bases at J; junction bases unmatched: 8. Germline values: CDR1 LNHNV, CDR2 YYDKDF (reference sequence). The CDR3 is made up of 14 amino acids. For the CDR3, the DNA is TGTGCCACCAGCCCGGACAGGCTAGAACAGCCCCAGCATTTT. It is translated as CATSPDRLEQPQHF.

V is TRBV7-6 and J is TRBJ2-5, with D unclear. V lost 5 bases to trimming and J lost 4 bases, with 14 bases between them. In germline, CDR1 is SGHVS, CDR2 FNYEAQ. The CDR3 length is 14 residues. CDR3 loop: CASSPLNLLETQYF. As DNA, the CDR3 is TGTGCCAGCAGCCCACTGAACCTGTTAGAGACCCAGTACTTC.

The V call is TRBV5-1, the J call TRBJ2-6; 7 positions agree with TRBD2. The length of the CDR3 is 16 residues. J lost 4 bases, V lost 4 bases, and 8 bases had no gene match. Germline V gene data show CDR1 as SGHRS and CDR2 as YFSETQ. CDR3 loop: CASSAKRDRGANVLTF. DNA for the CDR3: TGCGCCAGCAGCGCGAAGCGGGATCGGGGGGCCAACGTCCTGACTTTC. Complete variable domain (other parts from reference TRBV5-1 and TRBJ2-6): KAGVTQTPRYLIKTRGQQVTLSCSPISGHRSVSWYQQTPGQGLQFLFEYFSETQRNKGNFPGRFSGRQFSNSRSEMNVSTLELGDSALYLCASSAKRDRGANVLTFGAGSRLTVL.

This clone was counted between two and nine times. The V gene is TRBV6-5, the J gene TRBJ2-1; 8 nucleotides line up with TRBD2. This CDR3 region has 15 residues. Trimming cost V 5 bases and J 5 bases; bases outside gene matches: 8. Germline CDR1 MNHEY, CDR2 SVGAGI. CDR3 in amino acids: CASSMSSGPDNEQFF. CDR3 DNA sequence: TGTGCCAGCAGTATGTCTAGCGGGCCCGACAATGAGCAGTTCTTC.

The chain joins TRBV5-8 to TRBJ1-2, with D perhaps TRBD1 (6 bases). The V and J ends lost 3 bases and 2 bases respectively, with 17 bases between them. The CDR3 sequence is 16 residues long. In germline, CDR1 is SGHTS, CDR2 YDEGEE. DNA of the CDR3: TGTGCCAGCAGCTCACACGACAGGATGATAAACTATGGCTACACCTTC. This sequence encodes CASSSHDRMINYGYTF.